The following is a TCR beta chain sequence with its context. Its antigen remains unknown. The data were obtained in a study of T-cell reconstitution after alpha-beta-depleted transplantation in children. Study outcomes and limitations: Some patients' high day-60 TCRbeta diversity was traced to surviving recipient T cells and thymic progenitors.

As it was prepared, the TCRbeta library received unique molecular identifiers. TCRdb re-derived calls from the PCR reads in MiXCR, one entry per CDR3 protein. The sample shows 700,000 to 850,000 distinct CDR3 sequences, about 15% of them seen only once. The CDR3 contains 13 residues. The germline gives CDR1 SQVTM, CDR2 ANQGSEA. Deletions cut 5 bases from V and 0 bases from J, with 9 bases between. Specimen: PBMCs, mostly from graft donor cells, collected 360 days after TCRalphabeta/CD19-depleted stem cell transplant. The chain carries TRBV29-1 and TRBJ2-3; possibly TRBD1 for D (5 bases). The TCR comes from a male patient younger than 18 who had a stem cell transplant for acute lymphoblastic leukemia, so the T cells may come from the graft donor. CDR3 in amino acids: CSVHQGSTDTQYF. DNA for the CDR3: TGCAGCGTTCACCAGGGAAGCACAGATACGCAGTATTTT.